Below, 8 T cell receptor beta chains from the same sample are listed, as sequenced in a study of T-cell reconstitution after alpha-beta-depleted transplantation in children. Using unique molecular identifiers, the investigators prepared the TCRbeta library. Using its own MiXCR run on the PCR reads, TCRdb lists one record per CDR3 protein. The sample lists 210,000 or so distinct CDR3 sequences, roughly a tenth occurring once. This specimen was PBMCs, taken before TCRalphabeta/CD19-depleted stem cell transplant. These TCRs come from a child less than two years old with acute myeloid leukemia, due to receive a stem cell transplant.

This clonotype was seen a few times. This sequence joins TRBV11-3 and TRBJ2-1; 7 bases match TRBD2. The germline CDR1 and CDR2 sequences are SGHNT and YENEEA. CDR3 length: 12 amino acids. Trimming removed 8 bases from V and 4 bases from J; junction bases left unmatched: 2. In DNA form, the CDR3 reads TGTGCCAGCCAGCGGGAATACAATGAGCAGTTCTTC. It translates to CASQREYNEQFF. Filled out from reference TRBV11-3 and TRBJ2-1, the complete variable domain reads EAGVVQSPRYKIIEKKQPVAFWCNPISGHNTLYWYLQNLGQGPELLIRYENEEAVDDSQLPKDRFSAERLKGVDSTLKIQPAELGDSAVYLCASQREYNEQFFGPGTRLTVL.

This chain connects TRBV19 to TRBJ2-4, with D unresolved. The V gene's germline CDR1 is LNHDA and CDR2 SQIVND (reference sequence). CDR3 size: 9 residues. Trimming removed 7 bases from V and 15 bases from J, with 10 bases in between. The CDR3 spells CASKIDRYF. The CDR3 nucleotides are TGTGCCAGTAAGATAGATCGGTACTTC.

The chain employs TRBV28 and TRBJ2-3, with 7 bases matching TRBD1. V was pared by 9 bases and J by 1 base, with 4 bases of the junction left unmatched. This CDR3 spans 13 amino acids. Germline V lookup: CDR1 MDHEN, CDR2 SYDVKM. The CDR3 loop is CASNQGGTDTQYF. As DNA, the CDR3 is TGTGCCAGTAACCAGGGGGGCACAGATACGCAGTATTTT.

This clonotype was observed at least ten times. The rearrangement links TRBV20-1 to TRBJ2-3; 7 nucleotides line up with TRBD2. Germline lookup yields CDR1 DFQATT and CDR2 SNEGSKA (reference sequence). The ends lost 8 bases at V and 0 bases at J; junction bases unmatched: 8. CDR3 length: 14 amino acids. Here the CDR3 reads CSSDGGGSTDTQYF. CDR3 nucleotides: TGCAGTTCGGACGGGGGAGGGAGCACAGATACGCAGTATTTT.

The chain employs TRBV2 and TRBJ1-2; the D gene is possibly TRBD1 (5 bases). The CDR3 sequence is 14 residues long. Per germline, CDR1 SNHLY and CDR2 FYNNEI. V lost 2 bases and J lost 5, with 12 bases in between. The CDR3 here is CASSEYRTGYGYTF. The CDR3 DNA reads as TGTGCCAGCAGTGAATACAGGACCGGGTATGGCTACACCTTC.

At least ten counts were recorded for this clonotype. This chain joins TRBV9 and TRBJ2-1, with TRBD2 as a possible D gene (5 bases). Germline assignment: CDR1 SGDLS and CDR2 YYNGEE. The CDR3 is 15 amino acids. With 3 bases removed from V and 5 bases from J, the gap between germline ends came to 15 bases. The CDR3 sequence is CASSETLGVNNEQFF. CDR3 nucleotide sequence: TGTGCCAGCAGCGAAACTCTCGGGGTCAACAATGAGCAGTTCTTC.

This clonotype came up a few times. The genes are TRBV7-9 and TRBJ1-5; a weak D match, TRBD1 (6 bases). The CDR3 is 16 amino acids. V gave up 4 bases and J gave up 0 bases, with 13 bases separating them. The germline V gene encodes CDR1 SEHNR and CDR2 FQNEAQ (reference sequence). The CDR3 bases are TGTGCCAGCAGCTCGACCGACAGGAATAGCAATCAGCCCCAGCATTTT. Protein: CASSSTDRNSNQPQHF.

This clonotype was recorded at least ten times. The gene calls are TRBV12-3 or TRBV12-4 and TRBJ1-2, with D possibly matching TRBD1 (5 bases). V lost 6 bases and J lost 4, with 15 bases in between. CDR3 length: 14 residues. CDR3 sequence reads: CASSPSGTGYGYTF. The CDR3 DNA is TGTGCCAGCAGCCCAAGTGGGACCGGCTATGGCTACACCTTC.